Below are 5 T cell receptor beta chains sequenced from a single sample in a study of cytomegalovirus exposure and HLA in healthy donors. Repertoires were generated with immunoSEQ multiplex PCR, while TCRdb's copy carries only in-frame clones and drops some. The table records under 150,000 clones, approximately 86% of them present only once. Source material: PBMCs. These receptors were obtained from a man between 18 and 29 years old in good health and CMV-seropositive.

The gene calls are TRBV6-1 and TRBJ1-3; D uncertain. The V end was cut by 2 bases, the J end by 2 bases, with 13 bases between. This CDR3 region has 16 residues. Germline assignment: CDR1 MNHNS and CDR2 SASEGT. CDR3 nucleotides: TGTGCCAGCAGTGAAATTGCCGAGTTAACTGGAAACACCATATATTTT. This translates into CASSEIAELTGNTIYF.

The chain carries TRBV6-5 and TRBJ1-1; D is perhaps TRBD1 (5 bases). This CDR3 has 11 residues. Between the trimmed V and J ends, which lost 4 bases and 9 bases, there was a span of 9 bases. Germline V lookup: CDR1 MNHEY, CDR2 SVGAGI. The CDR3 DNA follows: TGTGCCAGCAGTTCCGGGGGGAAAGCTTTCTTT. Translated, it gives CASSSGGKAFF.

The chain carries TRBV5-4 and TRBJ2-5; weak D call: TRBD1 (5 bases). Germline V gene sequence: CDR1 SGHNT, CDR2 YYREEE (reference sequence). V lost 0 bases, J lost 1 base, and 10 bases lay in between. The CDR3 sequence is 15 residues long. The CDR3 protein is CASSLDPGIQETQYF. CDR3 nucleotide sequence: TGTGCCAGCAGCTTGGATCCAGGGATCCAAGAGACCCAGTACTTC.

The chain employs TRBV2 and TRBJ2-1; 10 bases align to TRBD2. V was pared by 6 bases and J by 2 bases, with 1 base of the junction left unmatched. Germline CDR1 SNHLY, CDR2 FYNNEI. The CDR3 has 14 amino acids. The CDR3 bases are TGTGCCAGCAGAACTAGCGGGGCCTACAATGAGCAGTTCTTC. Translation: CASRTSGAYNEQFF.

The chain uses TRBV28 and TRBJ2-1; the match to TRBD2 covers 12 bases. Germline CDR1 MDHEN, CDR2 SYDVKM. Unmatched junction bases numbered 5, after V lost 1 base and J lost 16 bases. This CDR3 spans 13 amino acids. The CDR3 protein is CASSLLLAGGHFF. The CDR3 DNA is TGTGCCAGCAGTTTATTACTAGCGGGAGGTCATTTCTTC.